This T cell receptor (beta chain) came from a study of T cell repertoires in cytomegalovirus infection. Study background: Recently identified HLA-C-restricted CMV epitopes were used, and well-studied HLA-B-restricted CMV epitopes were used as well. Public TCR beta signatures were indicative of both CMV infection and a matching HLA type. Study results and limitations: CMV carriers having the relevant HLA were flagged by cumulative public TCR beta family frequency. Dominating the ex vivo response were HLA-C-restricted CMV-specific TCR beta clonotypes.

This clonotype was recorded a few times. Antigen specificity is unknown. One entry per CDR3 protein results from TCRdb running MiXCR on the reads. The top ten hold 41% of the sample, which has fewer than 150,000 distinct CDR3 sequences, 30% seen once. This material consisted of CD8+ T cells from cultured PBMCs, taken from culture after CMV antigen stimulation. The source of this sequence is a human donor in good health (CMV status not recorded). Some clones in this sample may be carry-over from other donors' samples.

The DNA for the CDR3 is TGTGCCAGCAGAGGCCGGGACATCTTGATTAGCTATGGCTACACCTTC. Translating it yields CASRGRDILISYGYTF. The rearrangement uses TRBV28 and TRBJ1-2, with D tentatively TRBD1 (6 bases). Between the trimmed V and J ends, which lost 6 bases and 4 bases, there was a span of 21 bases. The CDR3 totals 16 residues. Germline V CDR1 and CDR2: MDHEN, SYDVKM.